This entry concerns a single T cell receptor (beta chain). The antigen remains unidentified. TCRdb re-called the 5' RACE reads through MiXCR, storing one row per CDR3 protein. This table holds 85,000 to 100,000 distinct CDR3 sequences, approximately 13% found once. The sample originates from a study of early T cells in non-severe SARS-CoV-2 infection. Whole-study results and caveats: Anti-spike CD8 responses were favored by VDJdb matching, which missed private and CD4 specificities.

The germline V and J ends were trimmed by 0 bases and 7 bases, with 12 bases remaining between them. Germline V gene lookup returns CDR1 MNHEY and CDR2 SMNVEV (reference sequence). This CDR3 comprises 14 residues. The clonotype was recovered from an adult who was a healthcare worker with PCR-confirmed SARS-CoV-2 infection or an uninfected control (not recorded which). The sample comprised whole blood. V gene TRBV27 combines with J gene TRBJ2-5, with D hard to call. CDR3: CASSLSGGVGTQYF. CDR3 bases: TGTGCCAGCAGTTTATCCGGTGGAGTGGGGACCCAGTACTTC.